These 18 T cell receptor beta chains were all obtained from the same sample, sequenced in a study of beta chain features in type 1 diabetes. Expressed TCRB transcripts were sequenced, since all the RNA that had been isolated was reverse transcribed. Profiled with immunoSEQ multiplex PCR; TCRdb holds only in-frame clones, not every one. The sample consists of under 450,000 clones, around 13% of them appearing once. The sample comprised naive CD4+ T cells from blood. These receptors all stem from a man aged 30-40 years in good health.

The chain carries TRBV7-2 and TRBJ2-2; D not certain. Trimming removed 8 bases at V and 7 bases at J, with 14 bases between. CDR3 size: 13 residues. Germline V gives CDR1 SGHTA, CDR2 FQGNSA. CDR3 residues: CASRSAGGGELFF. CDR3 bases: TGTGCCAGCCGATCGGCCGGTGGCGGGGAGCTGTTTTTT.

Note on this clone: Other nucleotide sequences in the sample specify the same CDR3. J is TRBJ2-1 and V is TRBV7-2; 7 bases are shared with TRBD1. The germline CDR1 and CDR2 sequences are SGHTA and FQGNSA. The CDR3 extends over 15 amino acids. Losses at the gene ends were 5 bases for V and 4 bases for J; bases not matched to a gene: 8. This CDR3 is CASSPTTGPYNEQFF. For the CDR3, the DNA is TGTGCCAGCAGCCCTACGACAGGGCCTTACAATGAGCAGTTCTTC.

The chain carries TRBV29-1 and TRBJ2-7; TRBD1 is a possible D gene (6 bases). V lost 4 bases and J 5 bases, leaving 12 bases between the germline ends. CDR1 and CDR2 (germline): SQVTM, ANQGSEA. The CDR3 loop spans 12 amino acids. The CDR3, as DNA: TGCAGCGTTGGTCAGGGGCTCGACGAGCAGTACTTC. Translating it yields CSVGQGLDEQYF.

This sequence joins TRBV10-3 and TRBJ2-6; D is undetermined. CDR1 is ENHRY and CDR2 is SYGVKD in the germline V gene. CDR3 length: 18 amino acids. V dropped 6 bases and J dropped 0 bases, with 18 bases sitting between them. The CDR3 DNA sequence: TGTGCCATCAGCCCTATGGTCCCGAGAGCCTCTGGGGCCAACGTCCTGACTTTC. Translating it yields CAISPMVPRASGANVLTF.

The V and J genes are TRBV7-3 and TRBJ2-3; D might be TRBD2 (5 bases). The germline V gene encodes CDR1 SGHTA and CDR2 FQGTGA. The CDR3 consists of 16 residues. Trimming took off 2 bases at V and 0 bases at J, with 12 bases between the two ends. The CDR3 region has the DNA TGTGCCAGCAGCTTAGTGGGAGAGTTAAGCACAGATACGCAGTATTTT. Its translation: CASSLVGELSTDTQYF.

The CDR3 protein is CASSEDKDHSPLHF. The DNA for the CDR3 is TGTGCCAGCAGTGAGGACAAGGACCATTCACCCCTCCACTTT. This chain links TRBV2 with TRBJ1-6; tentative D call: TRBD1 (5 bases). The germline gives CDR1 SNHLY, CDR2 FYNNEI. CDR3 size: 14 residues. The germline V and J ends were trimmed by 3 bases and 8 bases, with 11 bases remaining between them.

CDR3 DNA: TGTGCCAGCAGGGGACAGGGAACGAATCAGCCCCAGCATTTT. This sequence encodes CASRGQGTNQPQHF. This chain uses TRBV6-5 with TRBJ1-5, with TRBD1 matching 9 bases. Germline V gene lookup returns CDR1 MNHEY and CDR2 SVGAGI. This CDR3 has 14 amino acids. Unmatched junction bases numbered 4, after V lost 6 bases and J lost 4 bases.

This chain links TRBV7-3 with TRBJ2-1; the D is unclear. CDR1 is SGHTA and CDR2 is FQGTGA in the germline V gene. V was cut by 8 bases and J by 3 bases, with 14 bases left in between. The CDR3 consists of 14 residues. In DNA form, the CDR3 reads TGTGCCAGCGCCCCCCGAGCAGGCTACAATGAGCAGTTCTTC. Amino acid sequence: CASAPRAGYNEQFF.

This chain joins TRBV9 and TRBJ2-1; 9 bases match TRBD2. The V and J ends lost 3 bases and 8 bases, in that order; junction bases with no gene match: 15. The CDR3 is 17 amino acids. The germline CDR1 and CDR2 sequences are SGDLS and YYNGEE. The CDR3 spells CASSARGGGGAWDEQFF. In DNA form, the CDR3 reads TGTGCCAGCAGCGCAAGAGGTGGCGGGGGGGCCTGGGATGAGCAGTTCTTC.

This clone was detected a few times. This sample includes further DNA sequences coding for the same CDR3. The CDR3 DNA follows: TGCAGCGTTGTTCAGGGACTGAATGAGCAGTTCTTC. It is translated as CSVVQGLNEQFF. V and J are TRBV29-1 and TRBJ2-1; D may be TRBD2 (6 bases). Germline V gene lookup returns CDR1 SQVTM and CDR2 ANQGSEA. This CDR3 has 12 residues. V was shortened by 4 bases and J by 7 bases, with 11 bases between the two germline ends.

Concerning this clone: At the DNA level, this CDR3 is encoded by other sequences in the same sample as well. This chain connects TRBV27 to TRBJ2-3; possibly TRBD2 for D (5 bases). V lost 8 bases and J 2 bases, leaving 14 bases between the germline ends. Per the germline V gene, CDR1 is MNHEY and CDR2 is SMNVEV (reference sequence). This CDR3 has 14 residues. This CDR3 reads CASSRGLSTDTQYF. In nucleotides, the CDR3 is TGTGCCAGCTCCCGCGGACTCTCCACAGATACGCAGTATTTT.

This clone has a handful of counts. This rearrangement joins TRBV7-6 to TRBJ2-3; the match to TRBD2 covers 10 bases. The CDR3 runs to 14 residues. Germline V gene data show CDR1 as SGHVS and CDR2 as FNYEAQ. J gave up 10 bases and V 1 base, and 5 bases lay outside the gene matches. In DNA form, the CDR3 reads TGTGCCAGCAGCTTAGAAGGCACTAGCGGGGCGCAGTATTTT. As protein: CASSLEGTSGAQYF.

This clone turned up a few times. The CDR3 DNA reads as TGCGCCAGCAGCCTCACTCTAGCGGGCCCCTACGAGCAGTACTTC. It encodes CASSLTLAGPYEQYF. V is TRBV4-1 and J is TRBJ2-7; 8 bases are a match to TRBD2. V dropped 4 bases and J dropped 2; count of bases not matched to a gene: 7. The CDR3 loop spans 15 amino acids. Per the germline V gene, CDR1 is MGHRA and CDR2 is YSYEKL.

The V gene is TRBV29-1, the J gene TRBJ1-2; tentatively, D is TRBD1 (5 bases). Germline V CDR1 and CDR2: SQVTM, ANQGSEA. The V end lost 0 bases, the J end lost 6 bases, and 8 bases lay between the germline ends. CDR3 length equals 12 residues. CDR3 in amino acids: CSVEEGDHGYTF. CDR3 bases: TGCAGCGTTGAAGAAGGGGACCATGGCTACACCTTC.

The genes are TRBV7-2 and TRBJ2-7; tentatively, D is TRBD2 (5 bases). Trimming left V 3 bases short and J 5 bases short, with 14 bases between. Per the germline V gene, CDR1 is SGHTA and CDR2 is FQGNSA. The CDR3 has 14 amino acids. The CDR3 sequence is CASSFRLGSNEQYF. In nucleotides, the CDR3 is TGTGCCAGCAGCTTTCGTTTAGGGAGCAACGAGCAGTACTTC.

This clone was observed a few times. This sequence joins TRBV4-1 and TRBJ1-1, with TRBD1 as a possible D gene (5 bases). V shed 4 bases and J shed 0 bases, with 18 bases lying between them. The CDR3 covers 17 residues. Germline-derived CDR1 and CDR2 are MGHRA and YSYEKL. The CDR3: CASSLSGGRIVNTEAFF. CDR3 nucleotide sequence: TGCGCCAGCAGCCTCTCGGGGGGAAGAATTGTGAACACTGAAGCTTTCTTT.

The chain links TRBV6-5 to TRBJ2-7; tentatively, D is TRBD2 (6 bases). The CDR3 totals 14 residues. Germline V gene lookup returns CDR1 MNHEY and CDR2 SVGAGI. With 6 bases removed from V and 9 bases from J, the gap between germline ends came to 21 bases. The CDR3 DNA sequence: TGTGCCAGCAGCGGAGGGGACGTTAAGAGGGGGCAGTACTTC. The encoded protein is CASSGGDVKRGQYF.

This clone was picked up a small number of times. The J gene is TRBJ2-3, the V gene TRBV9; D is ambiguous. Germline V gives CDR1 SGDLS, CDR2 YYNGEE. The V end lost 4 bases, the J end lost 2 bases, and 8 bases lay between the germline ends. The CDR3 length is 13 residues. In DNA, the CDR3 is TGTGCCAGCAGCCCGATACACACAGATACGCAGTATTTT. Amino acid sequence: CASSPIHTDTQYF.